This T cell receptor beta chain was obtained from a study of T cell repertoires in cytomegalovirus infection. Study information: Signatures in public TCR beta sequences pointed to both CMV infection and matching HLA type.

Germline V gene data show CDR1 as SGHTA and CDR2 as FQGNSA. The CDR3 extends over 15 amino acids. About this clonotype itself: One junction end does not reproduce the germline sequence, and a read error may be involved.

TCRdb re-derived calls from the reads in MiXCR, one entry per CDR3 protein. The table has under 350,000 distinct CDR3 sequences, 9% to 9.5% seen once. This chain joins TRBV7-2 and TRBJ2-1; 10 nucleotides line up with TRBD1. This receptor was taken from a human donor in good health (CMV status not recorded). Some clones in this sample may be carry-over from other donors' samples. The sample was PBMCs. The CDR3 nucleotides are TGTTCCAGCAGCCCCCGGGGACAGGGGTCTGTAGAGAAGTTCTTC. This translates into CSSSPRGQGSVEKFF.